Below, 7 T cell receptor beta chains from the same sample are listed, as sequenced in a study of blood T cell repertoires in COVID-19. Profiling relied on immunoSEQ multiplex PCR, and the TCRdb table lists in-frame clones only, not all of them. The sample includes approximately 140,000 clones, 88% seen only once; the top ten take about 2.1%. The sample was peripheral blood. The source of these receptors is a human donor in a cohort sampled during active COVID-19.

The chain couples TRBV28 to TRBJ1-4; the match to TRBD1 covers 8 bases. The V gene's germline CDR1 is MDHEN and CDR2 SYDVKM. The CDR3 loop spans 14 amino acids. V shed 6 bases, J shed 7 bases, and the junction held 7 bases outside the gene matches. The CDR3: CASRAGQGGEKLFF. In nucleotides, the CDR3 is TGTGCCAGCAGAGCAGGACAGGGCGGTGAAAAACTGTTTTTT.

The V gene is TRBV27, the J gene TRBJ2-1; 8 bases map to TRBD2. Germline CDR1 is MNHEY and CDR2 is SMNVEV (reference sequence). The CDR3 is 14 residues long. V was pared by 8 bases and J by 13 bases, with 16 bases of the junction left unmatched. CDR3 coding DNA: TGTGCCAGCGGTATAGCGGGATTGCGGGTATTTCAGTTCTTC. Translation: CASGIAGLRVFQFF.

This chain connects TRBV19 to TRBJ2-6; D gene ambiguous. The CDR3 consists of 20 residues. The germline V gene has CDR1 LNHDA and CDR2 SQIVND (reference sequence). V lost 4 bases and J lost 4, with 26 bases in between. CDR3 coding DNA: TGTGCCAGTAGTACCGCCACCAAATCCCCTGTAGTGCGGGGGGCCAACGTCCTGACTTTC. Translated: CASSTATKSPVVRGANVLTF.

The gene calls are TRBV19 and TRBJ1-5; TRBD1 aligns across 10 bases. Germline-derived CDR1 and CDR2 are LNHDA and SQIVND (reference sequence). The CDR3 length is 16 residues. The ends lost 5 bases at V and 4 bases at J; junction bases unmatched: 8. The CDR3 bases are TGTGCCAGTAGTCAATGGACAGGGGGAGGGAATCAGCCCCAGCATTTT. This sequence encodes CASSQWTGGGNQPQHF.

CDR3 sequence (DNA): TGTGCCTGGAGTCCGCAGGTCCAGCATCTCGAGCAGTACTTC. It specifies CAWSPQVQHLEQYF. The genes are TRBV30 and TRBJ2-7; D remains ambiguous. CDR1 is GTSNPN and CDR2 is SVGIG in the germline V gene (reference sequence). V was pared by 2 bases and J by 6 bases, with 17 bases between. The CDR3 contains 14 residues.

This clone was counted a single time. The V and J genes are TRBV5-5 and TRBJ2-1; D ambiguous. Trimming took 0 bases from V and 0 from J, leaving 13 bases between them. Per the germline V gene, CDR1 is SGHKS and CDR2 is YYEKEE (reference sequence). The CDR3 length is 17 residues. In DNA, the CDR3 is TGTGCCAGCAGCTTGGCCCATACGGGTAGCTCCTACAATGAGCAGTTCTTC. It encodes CASSLAHTGSSYNEQFF.

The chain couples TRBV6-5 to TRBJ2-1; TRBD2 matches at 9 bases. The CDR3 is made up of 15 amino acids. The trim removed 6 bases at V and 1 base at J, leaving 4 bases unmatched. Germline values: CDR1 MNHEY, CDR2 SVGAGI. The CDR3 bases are TGTGCCAGCAGGGCTCTAGCGGGGTCCTACAATGAGCAGTTCTTC. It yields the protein CASRALAGSYNEQFF.